Below are 26 T cell receptor beta chains sequenced from a single sample in a study of cytomegalovirus exposure and HLA in healthy donors. PCR was performed using 60 Vbeta and 13 Jbeta primers. Sequenced by immunoSEQ multiplex PCR; TCRdb stores in-frame clones only, minus some. The profile covers over 120,000 clones, with roughly 80% appearing a single time and under 3% taken by the ten largest. The specimen was PBMCs. These receptors were collected from a woman aged 25 to 39 in good health and CMV-seronegative.

The chain has TRBV2 and TRBJ2-3; possibly TRBD2 for D (5 bases). V lost 6 bases, J lost 1 base, and 20 bases lay in between. Germline V lookup: CDR1 SNHLY, CDR2 FYNNEI. The CDR3 length is 17 residues. CDR3 bases: TGTGCCAGCAGAACCTCCGACTCCGAGGGAGGCACAGATACGCAGTATTTT. Its protein product is CASRTSDSEGGTDTQYF.

V and J are TRBV19 and TRBJ1-5; 8 nucleotides match TRBD1. The CDR3 sequence is 14 residues long. The V and J ends lost 7 bases and 6 bases, in that order; junction bases with no gene match: 8. The germline gives CDR1 LNHDA, CDR2 SQIVND (reference sequence). The CDR3 reads CASNGQGGAQPQHF. In nucleotides, the CDR3 is TGTGCCAGTAACGGACAGGGTGGAGCTCAGCCCCAGCATTTT.

V is TRBV19 and J is TRBJ1-3; D is ambiguous. The CDR3 covers 12 residues. The germline gives CDR1 LNHDA, CDR2 SQIVND (reference sequence). Trimming took off 6 bases at V and 4 bases at J, with 7 bases between the two ends. CDR3 protein: CASRGQGNTIYF. The CDR3 coding sequence is TGTGCCAGTAGGGGCCAGGGAAACACCATATATTTT.

The rearrangement links TRBV2 to TRBJ1-1; tentative D call: TRBD1 (5 bases). The CDR3 is 19 amino acids. CDR1 and CDR2 from the germline V gene are SNHLY and FYNNEI. The germline V and J ends were trimmed by 0 bases and 4 bases, with 24 bases remaining between them. CDR3 sequence (DNA): TGTGCCAGCAGTGAAGCGCGGGGCGGGGGGAATGGGTTGGGCACTGAAGCTTTCTTT. Its protein product is CASSEARGGGNGLGTEAFF. Complete variable domain (other parts from reference TRBV2 and TRBJ1-1): EPEVTQTPSHQVTQMGQEVILRCVPISNHLYFYWYRQILGQKVEFLVSFYNNEISEKSEIFDDQFSVERPDGSNFTLKIRSTKLEDSAMYFCASSEARGGGNGLGTEAFFGQGTRLTVV.

The gene calls are TRBV18 and TRBJ2-2; TRBD2 agrees at 7 bases. Looked up from germline, CDR1 is KGHSH and CDR2 is LQKENI. The CDR3 sequence is 16 residues long. The J segment lost 7 bases and the V segment lost 3 bases, leaving 11 bases of the junction unmatched. CDR3 sequence reads: CASSPLAVLDGGELFF. In nucleotides, the CDR3 is TGTGCCAGCTCACCGCTAGCGGTACTTGATGGCGGGGAGCTGTTTTTT. The whole variable domain, remainder taken from reference TRBV18 and TRBJ2-2, is NAGVMQNPRHLVRRRGQEARLRCSPMKGHSHVYWYRQLPEEGLKFMVYLQKENIIDESGMPKERFSAEFPKEGPSILRIQQVVRGDSAAYFCASSPLAVLDGGELFFGEGSRLTVL.

This clone was seen more than once but under ten times. This chain links TRBV2 with TRBJ2-1, with TRBD1 matching over 10 bases. The J segment lost 4 bases and the V segment lost 5 bases, leaving 5 bases of the junction unmatched. The CDR3 length is 15 residues. Per the germline V gene, CDR1 is SNHLY and CDR2 is FYNNEI. The CDR3 loop is CASSSDRGQYNEQFF. Written as DNA, the CDR3 is TGTGCCAGCAGTAGTGACAGGGGGCAGTACAATGAGCAGTTCTTC.

This clone was detected once. The chain links TRBV7-2 to TRBJ2-1, with 7 bases identical to TRBD2. CDR3 length equals 15 residues. V trimming: 3 bases; J trimming: 4 bases; junction bases outside the gene matches: 6. Germline V gene lookup returns CDR1 SGHTA and CDR2 FQGNSA. The CDR3 is CASSLRGTIYNEQFF. The CDR3 DNA is TGTGCCAGCAGCTTGCGCGGGACTATATACAATGAGCAGTTCTTC.

The chain couples TRBV5-1 to TRBJ2-5, with a weak D call TRBD2 (6 bases). Deletions cut 1 base from V and 7 bases from J, with 23 bases between. CDR1 is SGHRS, CDR2 YFSETQ, per germline. The CDR3 contains 17 residues. The CDR3: CASSLMLTGGGRGTQYF. CDR3 nucleotides: TGCGCCAGCAGCTTGATGTTGACCGGGGGTGGTCGGGGGACCCAGTACTTC. Full variable domain (rest looked up from reference TRBV5-1 and TRBJ2-5): KAGVTQTPRYLIKTRGQQVTLSCSPISGHRSVSWYQQTPGQGLQFLFEYFSETQRNKGNFPGRFSGRQFSNSRSEMNVSTLELGDSALYLCASSLMLTGGGRGTQYFGPGTRLLVL.

CDR3 in amino acids: CASSNALTGSSGANVLTF. DNA for the CDR3: TGTGCCAGTAGTAACGCCCTGACAGGCAGCTCTGGGGCCAACGTCCTGACTTTC. The rearrangement uses TRBV19 and TRBJ2-6; possibly TRBD1 for D (6 bases). The CDR3 has 18 residues. Germline CDR1 reads LNHDA; CDR2 reads SQIVND (reference sequence). V gave up 4 bases and J gave up 0 bases, with 16 bases separating them. The full variable domain, in which reference TRBV19 and TRBJ2-6 provide the parts outside the CDR3, is DGGITQSPKYLFRKEGQNVTLSCEQNLNHDAMYWYRQDPGQGLRLIYYSQIVNDFQKGDIAEGYSVSREKKESFPLTVTSAQKNPTAFYLCASSNALTGSSGANVLTFGAGSRLTVL.

The rearrangement joins TRBV6-5 to TRBJ2-1; TRBD2 aligns across 8 bases. V was pared by 10 bases and J by 14 bases, with 13 bases of the junction left unmatched. The CDR3 contains 12 residues. The germline V gene encodes CDR1 MNHEY and CDR2 SVGAGI. The CDR3 DNA reads TGTGCCACCCAGGCGGGCGGGAGGCGGAAGTTCTTC. It translates to CATQAGGRRKFF.

This clone has only a few counts. CDR3 amino acids: CASRGQQNEKLFF. The CDR3 nucleotides read TGCGCCAGCCGAGGACAGCAGAATGAAAAACTGTTTTTT. The chain has TRBV5-1 and TRBJ1-4, with D possibly being TRBD1 (6 bases). Trimming took off 7 bases at V and 5 bases at J, with 12 bases between the two ends. Germline loops: CDR1 SGHRS, CDR2 YFSETQ. This CDR3 region has 13 residues. The full variable domain, its missing parts supplied by reference TRBV5-1 and TRBJ1-4, is KAGVTQTPRYLIKTRGQQVTLSCSPISGHRSVSWYQQTPGQGLQFLFEYFSETQRNKGNFPGRFSGRQFSNSRSEMNVSTLELGDSALYLCASRGQQNEKLFFGSGTQLSVL.

The V gene is TRBV19, the J gene TRBJ2-5; TRBD2 matches 14 bases. The CDR3 consists of 16 residues. Germline V gene sequence: CDR1 LNHDA, CDR2 SQIVND (reference sequence). V was pared by 4 bases and J by 5 bases, with 6 bases of the junction left unmatched. CDR3 coding DNA: TGTGCCAGTAGTACTTCTCGGACTAGCGGGAGGGAGACCCAGTACTTC. This codes for CASSTSRTSGRETQYF.

The V gene is TRBV5-4, the J gene TRBJ2-5; 10 bases are a match to TRBD2. CDR3 size: 15 residues. V shed 5 bases and J 4 bases; nucleotides not matched to a gene: 8. In germline, CDR1 is SGHNT, CDR2 YYREEE (reference sequence). The CDR3 DNA follows: TGTGCCAGCAGACCAAGCGGGGGGGAACGAGAGACCCAGTACTTC. Its protein is CASRPSGGERETQYF. Full variable domain (remainder filled in from reference TRBV5-4 and TRBJ2-5): ETGVTQSPTHLIKTRGQQVTLRCSSQSGHNTVSWYQQALGQGPQFIFQYYREEENGRGNFPPRFSGLQFPNYSSELNVNALELDDSALYLCASRPSGGERETQYFGPGTRLLVL.

In its sample, this clone was seen once. This chain links TRBV4-1 with TRBJ2-1; D is perhaps TRBD2 (5 bases). The V end was cut by 1 base, the J end by 0 bases, with 16 bases between. Germline CDR1 reads MGHRA; CDR2 reads YSYEKL. The CDR3 length is 18 residues. The CDR3 protein is CASSQAGRSVSSYNEQFF. In nucleotides, the CDR3 is TGCGCCAGCAGCCAAGCCGGCCGTAGCGTAAGCTCCTACAATGAGCAGTTCTTC.

This chain connects TRBV28 to TRBJ1-1; D ambiguous. CDR3 length equals 15 residues. Deletions cut 5 bases from V and 0 bases from J, with 13 bases between. Germline lookup yields CDR1 MDHEN and CDR2 SYDVKM. In DNA, the CDR3 is TGTGCCAGCAGTCAAACTGACAACATGAACACTGAAGCTTTCTTT. Protein sequence: CASSQTDNMNTEAFF. The whole variable domain, filled in from reference TRBV28 and TRBJ1-1, reads DVKVTQSSRYLVKRTGEKVFLECVQDMDHENMFWYRQDPGLGLRLIYFSYDVKMKEKGDIPEGYSVSREKKERFSLILESASTNQTSMYLCASSQTDNMNTEAFFGQGTRLTVV.

This chain links TRBV18 with TRBJ2-5; no clear D gene. The CDR3 runs 14 residues. V lost 3 bases and J 5 bases, leaving 13 bases between the germline ends. Per the germline V gene, CDR1 is KGHSH and CDR2 is LQKENI. The CDR3 sequence is CASSPESVLETQYF. The DNA for the CDR3 is TGTGCCAGCTCACCTGAATCGGTTTTGGAGACCCAGTACTTC.

The chain carries TRBV7-9 and TRBJ2-3, with 11 positions matching TRBD2. The CDR3 consists of 15 residues. CDR1 is SEHNR, CDR2 FQNEAQ, per germline (reference sequence). With V trimmed by 8 bases and J by 5 bases, 9 bases remained unmatched. The CDR3 here is CASEVAGGGGDTQYF. CDR3 coding DNA: TGTGCCAGCGAAGTAGCGGGGGGGGGCGGAGATACGCAGTATTTT.

With respect to this clone: Other DNA sequences within the sample encode an identical CDR3. This chain connects TRBV9 to TRBJ1-5, with a possible D match to TRBD1 (6 bases). The CDR3 has 14 residues. The germline V and J ends were trimmed by 1 base and 6 bases, with 11 bases remaining between them. Germline V gene sequence: CDR1 SGDLS, CDR2 YYNGEE. CDR3 sequence reads: CASSVSGGGQPQHF. The CDR3 nucleotides read TGTGCCAGCAGCGTATCGGGGGGCGGTCAGCCCCAGCATTTT.

The V call is TRBV29-1, the J call TRBJ2-2; D not resolved. Trimming stripped 6 bases from V and 5 bases from J, with 10 bases between. Germline V gene sequence: CDR1 SQVTM, CDR2 ANQGSEA. This CDR3 region has 12 residues. This CDR3 reads CSVAEVTGELFF. The CDR3, as DNA: TGCAGCGTAGCAGAGGTTACCGGGGAGCTGTTTTTT.

V is TRBV5-1 and J is TRBJ1-3; TRBD1 matches 11 bases. Per the germline V gene, CDR1 is SGHRS and CDR2 is YFSETQ. The CDR3 consists of 17 residues. The V gene end was trimmed by 4 bases and the J gene end by 0 bases; junction bases not matched to a gene: 6. The DNA of the CDR3 is TGCGCCAGCAGCCGTGGACAGGGGGCTAGCTCTGGAAACACCATATATTTT. Amino acids: CASSRGQGASSGNTIYF. The variable domain in full, completed from reference TRBV5-1 and TRBJ1-3, reads KAGVTQTPRYLIKTRGQQVTLSCSPISGHRSVSWYQQTPGQGLQFLFEYFSETQRNKGNFPGRFSGRQFSNSRSEMNVSTLELGDSALYLCASSRGQGASSGNTIYFGEGSWLTVV.

The V gene is TRBV6-1, the J gene TRBJ2-4, with D tentatively TRBD1 (6 bases). V was pared by 0 bases and J by 2 bases, with 11 bases between. CDR3 length: 16 amino acids. Germline V lookup: CDR1 MNHNS, CDR2 SASEGT. CDR3 nucleotide sequence: TGTGCCAGCAGTGAAGCATTAAGGGGGACCAAAAACATTCAGTACTTC. Its translation: CASSEALRGTKNIQYF.

This clone was observed a few times. This chain joins TRBV7-2 and TRBJ1-6; possibly TRBD1 for D (5 bases). With 1 base removed from V and 3 bases from J, the gap between germline ends came to 7 bases. The CDR3 consists of 15 residues. Germline CDR1 is SGHTA and CDR2 is FQGNSA. The CDR3 loop is CASSLGTNYNSPLHF. The CDR3, as DNA: TGTGCCAGCAGCTTAGGGACAAACTATAATTCACCCCTCCACTTT.

The chain joins TRBV5-5 to TRBJ1-2, with a tentative D call TRBD1 (6 bases). The CDR3 has 13 residues. The V end lost 4 bases, the J end lost 2 bases, and 9 bases lay between the germline ends. In germline, CDR1 is SGHKS, CDR2 YYEKEE (reference sequence). Written as DNA, the CDR3 is TGTGCCAGCAGCCCGGACAGCAACTATGGCTACACCTTC. Encoded protein: CASSPDSNYGYTF.

The V call is TRBV13, the J call TRBJ1-2, with no clear D. The ends were cut back, 0 bases at V and 1 base at J, with 6 bases in the middle. Germline CDR1 is PRHDT and CDR2 is FYEKMQ (reference sequence). The CDR3 covers 14 residues. The CDR3 reads CASSLGRSNYGYTF. The CDR3, as DNA: TGTGCCAGCAGCTTAGGCCGGAGTAACTATGGCTACACCTTC.

The rearrangement joins TRBV30 to TRBJ1-6; perhaps TRBD1 as D (5 bases). The length of the CDR3 is 17 residues. V was trimmed by 0 bases and J by 0 bases, leaving 12 bases between them. Germline assignment: CDR1 GTSNPN and CDR2 SVGIG (reference sequence). CDR3 sequence reads: CAWSVLGLPSYNSPLHF. The CDR3, as DNA: TGTGCCTGGAGTGTGCTGGGGCTGCCCTCCTATAATTCACCCCTCCACTTT.

The chain has TRBV6-4 and TRBJ2-1; D possibly corresponds to TRBD2 (6 bases). Germline V lookup: CDR1 MRHNA, CDR2 SNTAGT. V gave up 3 bases and J gave up 6 bases, with 15 bases separating them. This CDR3 spans 15 amino acids. CDR3 DNA: TGTGCCAGCAGTGAGGGGCAGGGTAGCGGCAATGAGCAGTTCTTC. Encoded protein: CASSEGQGSGNEQFF.